This TCR beta chain was recovered during a study of quantifying T cell responses using KT2 cells (dated by TCRdb to 2015 to 2018). About the investigation overall: RNA was DNase-treated and reverse transcribed with TCR alpha and beta constant-region primers, mostly using SuperScript III. To avoid over-amplification, PCR2 was carried out as a SYBR Green qPCR and halted once a predetermined fluorescence threshold was reached. Under optimum conditions, the T4 ligation step was estimated to exceed 9% efficiency.

To test the sensitivity and accuracy of the pipeline, known numbers of KT2, a T cell clone whose TCR had already been sequenced, were spiked into unfractionated PBMC. KT2 cells were mixed with a fixed number of PBMC to create a range of KT2-to-PBMC ratios. As regards this clonotype: Its antigen is not yet known. No base qualities exist here, and no much larger clone lies one base off it.

The library was made by UMI-ligation and nested PCR. A single-stranded oligonucleotide bearing the Illumina SP2 sequence and a UMI was ligated to the 3' end of the cDNA with T4 RNA ligase 1. PCR1 ran approximately 4 cycles (98°C 15 s, 69°C 30 s, 72°C 40 s); the beta primer was an equimolar mix of RC1.1 and RC1.2 covering TRBC1 and TRBC2. From PCR2 onward, TCR alpha and beta chains were processed separately, with sample indices and Illumina adaptors added. The UMI was composed of 12 random nucleotides, arranged as two hexamers separated by a spacer, and was positioned after an 8-base spacer. The libraries were sequenced on an Illumina MiSeq using v2 2x251 paired-end chemistry, usually with eleven to twelve samples in each run. PhiX DNA at about 5-8% was added to each sequencing library to increase diversity. Per the original workflow: The raw reads were converted into FASTQ with bcl2fastq and then demultiplexed by dual indices with Demultiplexor. V and J genes were assigned by Decombinator through tag matching, with a single base-pair mismatch permitted. Using UMIs, Collapsinator corrected both sequencing errors and the frequency errors that come from PCR heterogeneity. CDR3Translator converted Decombinator identifiers to nucleotide sequence, translated to amino acids, and extracted CDR3 using C- and N-terminal motifs. Each distinct KT2 TCR was counted as a cluster of KT2 sequences sharing one unique molecular identifier. TCRdb trimmed the raw reads at Q25, called clones with MiXCR and kept productive beta chains. Rows are combined by CDR3 protein, so each entry shows the most common genes and DNA. The V and J calls, along with clone size, are taken from TCRdb and not from the paper's own processing. For this sample there are 50,000 to 70,000 distinct CDR3 sequences; 9% to 15% appear just once. The ten biggest clones cover about 9% of the sample.

Summary of the overall study and its limitations: No side-by-side comparison of the pipeline with other TCR sequencing techniques was included in the study. Over several orders of magnitude, the number of KT2 alpha and beta sequences rose linearly with the number of KT2 cells put in. Saturation was seen in the detection of KT2 sequences when very high numbers of KT2 cells were spiked in. Even at the lowest spike-in tested, roughly one KT2 cell per 100,000 PBMC, KT2 sequences were still detected.

Sequenced material: PBMCs spiked with cells of the T cell clone KT2. The sequence derives from a human donor.

The CDR3 reads as follows: CASSLGTSIRETQYF. The DNA sequence follows: TGTGCCAGCAGCCTCGGGACTAGCATTCGAGAGACCCAGTACTTC. The chain is encoded by TRBV11-2 joined to TRBJ2-5; the junction holds 9 bases that match TRBD2. CDR1 and CDR2, per the germline V gene, are SGHAT and FQNNGV. Taken from cysteine to phenylalanine, the CDR3 has 15 residues. CDR3 DNA only is kept here, 45 bases in frame from base 1. From V the trimming removes 5 bases and from J it removes 4 bases, while the gene matches leave 8 bases of the junction unaccounted for.